These 26 T cell receptor beta chains originate from one sample sequenced in a study of CD8 T cells in ankylosing spondylitis. A single record per CDR3 protein comes from TCRdb applying MiXCR to the 5' RACE reads. Here the sample spans approximately 92,000 distinct CDR3 sequences, around 9.4% being singletons. What was sequenced was blood, either unsorted or a sorted T cell fraction (not recorded which). The source of these receptors is a male donor with ankylosing spondylitis or in good health (not recorded which).

This clonotype was detected ten times or more. The CDR3 region has the DNA TGTGCCAGCAGCTTAACCGGACAGGGTTCTGGCGCTTTCTTT. This sequence encodes CASSLTGQGSGAFF. The chain recombines TRBV5-4 with TRBJ1-1, with TRBD1 matching over 8 bases. The CDR3 loop spans 14 amino acids. Germline CDR1 reads SGHNT; CDR2 reads YYREEE (reference sequence). Trimming at V came to 2 bases and at J to 11 bases, leaving 11 bases not matched to a gene.

The chain combines TRBV2 with TRBJ2-2; a possible D gene is TRBD1 (5 bases). Germline V gene sequence: CDR1 SNHLY, CDR2 FYNNEI. The CDR3 length is 16 residues. V dropped 6 bases and J dropped 5 bases, with 19 bases sitting between them. CDR3 loop: CASSSPRQKLTGELFF. The CDR3 nucleotides read TGTGCCAGCAGCTCCCCGAGACAGAAATTAACCGGGGAGCTGTTTTTT.

This clonotype has at least ten counts. The gene calls are TRBV29-1 and TRBJ2-4, with D unclear. Germline V CDR1 and CDR2: SQVTM, ANQGSEA. Trimming removed 4 bases at V and 5 bases at J, with 3 bases between. This CDR3 comprises 10 residues. CDR3 sequence reads: CSVGENIQYF. DNA for the CDR3: TGCAGCGTTGGAGAAAACATTCAGTACTTC.

Worth noting for this clonotype: A read error may produce the germline difference seen at one junction end. The V gene is TRBV7-8, the J gene TRBJ2-7; D gene unclear. The germline gives CDR1 SGHVS, CDR2 FQNEAQ. The CDR3 is made up of 13 amino acids. CDR3: CAGSLALDYEQYF. The CDR3 DNA reads as TGTGCCGGCAGCTTAGCACTTGATTACGAGCAGTACTTC.

This clonotype has at least ten counts. The chain is built from TRBV12-3 or TRBV12-4 and TRBJ2-2, with D uncertain. The CDR3 totals 13 residues. V lost 3 bases to trimming and J lost 9 bases, with 11 bases between them. The CDR3 sequence: CASSFRGIWELFF. The DNA for the CDR3 is TGTGCCAGCAGTTTCCGAGGAATCTGGGAGCTGTTTTTT.

This clonotype appeared a few times. The chain recombines TRBV5-1 with TRBJ1-1; D remains ambiguous. The CDR3 loop spans 14 amino acids. The V gene's germline CDR1 is SGHRS and CDR2 YFSETQ. V was pared by 5 bases and J by 1 base, with 12 bases between. CDR3 sequence reads: CASSPAAQNTEAFF. The CDR3 bases are TGCGCCAGCAGTCCGGCCGCGCAGAACACTGAAGCTTTCTTT.

Concerning this clonotype itself: Just one base apart from a much larger clone, this may be a read error. The chain carries TRBV6-6 and TRBJ2-2, with TRBD1 matching over 12 bases. The CDR3 has 16 amino acids. Germline V CDR1 and CDR2: MNHNY, SVGAGI (reference sequence). The CDR3 DNA sequence: TGTGCCAGCATCGAAGGGACAGGGGGCGTCACCGGGGAGCTGGTTTTT. As protein: CASIEGTGGVTGELVF.

Only a few counts were recorded for this clonotype. The V and J genes are TRBV7-3 and TRBJ2-6; no definite D call. Trimming cost V 5 bases and J 0 bases, with 11 bases left between them. This CDR3 comprises 16 residues. Germline assignment: CDR1 SGHTA and CDR2 FQGTGA. The CDR3 sequence is CASSLDGYSGANVLTF. DNA of the CDR3: TGTGCCAGCAGCCTAGACGGGTACTCTGGGGCCAACGTCCTGACTTTC.

This clonotype was counted many times. The V call is TRBV6-2 or TRBV6-3, the J call TRBJ1-2; no clear D. The length of the CDR3 is 17 residues. Germline-derived CDR1 and CDR2 are MNHEY and SVGEGT. V was cut by 5 bases and J by 2 bases, with 21 bases left in between. The CDR3 DNA follows: TGTGCCAGCAGTCCCCCGATTCGCGGTGGACCGAACTATGGCTACACCTTC. Its protein product is CASSPPIRGGPNYGYTF.

Concerning this clonotype: A read error is possible here, since a much larger clone lies one base away. The chain employs TRBV20-1 and TRBJ2-1; D is perhaps TRBD2 (7 bases). Germline loops: CDR1 DFQATT, CDR2 SNEGSKA (reference sequence). The CDR3 is made up of 16 amino acids. The CDR3, as DNA: TGCAGTGCTAATCCCCCGGGGGGCATTATTTACAATGCGCAGTTCTTC. It encodes CSANPPGGIIYNAQFF.

This clonotype was recorded a few times. The rearrangement links TRBV2 to TRBJ2-3, with 14 nucleotides matching TRBD2. Trimming at V came to 10 bases and at J to 4 bases, leaving 4 bases not matched to a gene. The CDR3 covers 14 residues. Per germline, CDR1 SNHLY and CDR2 FYNNEI. CDR3 sequence: CATRLAGGSDTQYF. In nucleotides, the CDR3 is TGTGCCACTCGACTAGCGGGGGGGTCAGATACGCAGTATTTT. The variable domain in full, with the rest retrieved from reference TRBV2 and TRBJ2-3, is EPEVTQTPSHQVTQMGQEVILRCVPISNHLYFYWYRQILGQKVEFLVSFYNNEISEKSEIFDDQFSVERPDGSNFTLKIRSTKLEDSAMYFCATRLAGGSDTQYFGPGTRLTVL.

The V gene is TRBV7-2, the J gene TRBJ2-5; possible D gene TRBD2, 5 bases. The CDR3 has 13 amino acids. From germline, CDR1 is SGHTA and CDR2 FQGNSA. V lost 1 base to trimming and J lost 2 bases, with 5 bases between them. CDR3 in amino acids: CASSLGTQETQYF. CDR3 in DNA: TGTGCCAGCAGCTTAGGGACTCAAGAGACCCAGTACTTC.

This clonotype was seen more than once but under ten times. For the CDR3, the DNA is TGTGCCTGGGAAAAAGAGGATCAGCCCCAGCATTTT. The encoded protein is CAWEKEDQPQHF. The chain has TRBV30 and TRBJ1-5, with no clear D. CDR3 length equals 12 residues. Trimming stripped 5 bases from V and 5 bases from J, with 10 bases between. Germline CDR1 and CDR2: GTSNPN and SVGIG (reference sequence). The full variable domain, its missing parts supplied by reference TRBV30 and TRBJ1-5, is SQTIHQWPATLVQPVGSPLSLECTVEGTSNPNLYWYRQAAGRGLQLLFYSVGIGQISSEVPQNLSASRPQDRQFILSSKKLLLSDSGFYLCAWEKEDQPQHFGDGTRLSIL.

This clonotype was seen ten or more times. The J gene is TRBJ2-5, the V gene TRBV10-3; 9 bases map to TRBD2. V was clipped by 11 bases and J by 1 base; unmatched bases: 11. The CDR3 contains 15 residues. Germline V gene data show CDR1 as ENHRY and CDR2 as SYGVKD. For the CDR3, the DNA is TGTGCCCTCCCTGGGATAGCGGGGGTCCAAGAGACCCAGTACTTC. Protein: CALPGIAGVQETQYF.

Turning to this clonotype: This may be a read error: a much more frequent sequence differs by one nucleotide. V and J are TRBV15 and TRBJ1-6; D is perhaps TRBD1 (5 bases). CDR1 and CDR2 from the germline V gene are LNHNV and YYDKDF (reference sequence). This CDR3 is 15 amino acids long. The CDR3: CGTSTEKGAPSPLHF. The CDR3 bases are TGTGGCACCAGCACCGAGAAAGGGGCCCCCTCACCCCTCCACTTT. Full variable domain (missing parts from reference TRBV15 and TRBJ1-6): DAMVIQNPRYQVTQFGKPVTLSCSQTLNHNVMYWYQQKSSQAPKLLFHYYDKDFNNEADTPDNFQSRRPNTSFCFLDIRSPGLGDTAMYLCGTSTEKGAPSPLHFGNGTRLTVT.

This clonotype was seen repeatedly, ten times or more. The genes are TRBV2 and TRBJ1-2; 9 bases line up with TRBD1. The CDR3 loop spans 15 amino acids. The germline gives CDR1 SNHLY, CDR2 FYNNEI. Trimming took 8 bases from V and 1 from J; bases not matched to a gene: 8. The CDR3 DNA follows: TGTGCCAGCCTACACACAGGGGGCTTTAACTATGGCTACACCTTC. Its translation is CASLHTGGFNYGYTF. The complete variable domain, with remaining parts taken from reference TRBV2 and TRBJ1-2, reads EPEVTQTPSHQVTQMGQEVILRCVPISNHLYFYWYRQILGQKVEFLVSFYNNEISEKSEIFDDQFSVERPDGSNFTLKIRSTKLEDSAMYFCASLHTGGFNYGYTFGSGTRLTVV.

This clonotype was observed a handful of times. This chain links TRBV7-8 with TRBJ1-2; D gene ambiguous. Per the germline V gene, CDR1 is SGHVS and CDR2 is FQNEAQ. This CDR3 comprises 13 residues. Trimming removed 0 bases from V and 2 bases from J, with 4 bases in between. In DNA, the CDR3 is TGTGCCAGCAGCTTAGCGGAGAACTATGGCTACACCTTC. This sequence encodes CASSLAENYGYTF.

This clonotype was seen only a few times. The rearrangement links TRBV6-2 or TRBV6-3 to TRBJ2-3; D might be TRBD1 (6 bases). Germline CDR1 is MNHEY and CDR2 is SVGEGT. The V end was cut by 6 bases, the J end by 2 bases, with 21 bases between. The CDR3 extends over 17 amino acids. DNA of the CDR3: TGTGCCAGCAGATTTGTAGGAGCGAACAGGGACACAGATACGCAGTATTTT. This translates into CASRFVGANRDTDTQYF.

This clonotype was observed at least ten times. CDR3 nucleotide sequence: TGCGCCAGCAGCTTGGGGACAGGGTCGCAGGAGACCCAGTACTTC. This sequence encodes CASSLGTGSQETQYF. The rearrangement joins TRBV5-1 to TRBJ2-5; 8 nucleotides line up with TRBD1. The ends lost 0 bases at V and 5 bases at J; junction bases unmatched: 6. Germline loops: CDR1 SGHRS, CDR2 YFSETQ. The CDR3 consists of 15 residues.

This clonotype was detected many times. The rearrangement uses TRBV18 and TRBJ2-1; tentatively, D is TRBD1 (6 bases). The CDR3 covers 16 residues. V was cut by 0 bases and J by 3 bases, with 12 bases left in between. The germline V gene encodes CDR1 KGHSH and CDR2 LQKENI. CDR3 in amino acids: CASSPPDSRYYNEQFF. In DNA, the CDR3 is TGTGCCAGCTCACCACCGGACAGCAGGTACTACAATGAGCAGTTCTTC. Together with reference TRBV18 and TRBJ2-1, the CDR3 gives the full variable domain: NAGVMQNPRHLVRRRGQEARLRCSPMKGHSHVYWYRQLPEEGLKFMVYLQKENIIDESGMPKERFSAEFPKEGPSILRIQQVVRGDSAAYFCASSPPDSRYYNEQFFGPGTRLTVL.

This clonotype was counted only a few times. The rearrangement links TRBV11-2 to TRBJ2-5; 9 bases align to TRBD2. The V segment lost 5 bases and the J segment 4 bases; nucleotides outside the gene matches: 17. Germline CDR1 reads SGHAT; CDR2 reads FQNNGV. This CDR3 is built from 18 residues. The CDR3 is CASSPKALFSGGAETQYF. CDR3 in DNA: TGTGCCAGCAGCCCAAAGGCTTTGTTTAGCGGGGGTGCAGAGACCCAGTACTTC.

This clonotype was counted at least ten times. This sequence joins TRBV20-1 and TRBJ2-2; 9 bases line up with TRBD2. With V trimmed by 1 base and J by 1 base, 4 bases remained unmatched. CDR3 length equals 16 residues. The germline V gene has CDR1 DFQATT and CDR2 SNEGSKA (reference sequence). In DNA, the CDR3 is TGCAGTGCTAGAGGCAGCGGGGGGAGGAACACCGGGGAGCTGTTTTTT. It codes for CSARGSGGRNTGELFF.

This clonotype has a count of ten or more. This chain links TRBV5-1 with TRBJ1-4; D is undetermined. Germline assignment: CDR1 SGHRS and CDR2 YFSETQ. This CDR3 is 14 amino acids long. V gave up 6 bases and J gave up 4 bases, with 13 bases separating them. The CDR3 DNA is TGCGCCAGCAAGGGCGCAGTCCATAATGAAAAACTGTTTTTT. Its translation is CASKGAVHNEKLFF.

This clonotype occurred a few times. This may be a read error: a much more frequent sequence differs by one nucleotide. The V call is TRBV7-8, the J call TRBJ1-2; D gene unclear. The CDR3 totals 13 residues. In germline, CDR1 is SGHVS, CDR2 FQNEAQ. The CDR3 sequence is CASSLVEFYGHTF. Written as DNA, the CDR3 is TGTGCCAGCAGCTTAGTGGAGTTCTATGGCCACACCTTC.

This clonotype was counted ten times or more. The V call is TRBV12-3 or TRBV12-4, the J call TRBJ2-6; the match to TRBD1 covers 9 bases. J gave up 4 bases and V 5 bases, and 12 bases lay outside the gene matches. The CDR3 loop spans 18 amino acids. CDR3 loop: CASSHAGTGRPGANVLTF. The CDR3 bases are TGTGCCAGCAGTCATGCCGGGACAGGGAGACCGGGGGCCAACGTCCTGACTTTC.

V and J are TRBV7-3 and TRBJ2-7; a weak D match, TRBD1 (6 bases). This CDR3 region has 13 residues. Looked up from germline, CDR1 is SGHTA and CDR2 is FQGTGA. Between the trimmed V and J ends, which lost 5 bases and 3 bases, there was a span of 11 bases. CDR3 amino acids: CASSPADSYEQYF. The DNA of the CDR3 is TGTGCCAGCAGCCCAGCGGACAGCTACGAGCAGTACTTC.